This TCR beta chain was documented in a study of blood T cell repertoires in COVID-19. Overall study context: Material from acute and convalescent COVID-19 was sourced from the United States, Italy and Spain. The analysed material was cDNA or gDNA that came from T cells, B-cell-depleted T cells, or PBMCs.

Study processing details: Reference gene primer amplification gave nucleated cell count estimates. TCRdb keeps only in-frame clones here, not all; method: immunoSEQ multiplex PCR. That table gives V, J and clone size, and the DNA gave D and trimming. The repertoire includes about 310,000 clones, around nine tenths of them detected once, and 1% sits in the top ten. CDR1 and CDR2 from the germline V gene are LNHDA and SQIVND (reference sequence). CDR3 length: 12 residues. Trimming took off 4 bases at V and 7 bases at J, with 11 bases between the two ends. This sequence was found in a man aged 45 to 65 with active or convalescent COVID-19. The chain is built from TRBV19 and TRBJ2-7; D might be TRBD1 (6 bases). The sample consisted of peripheral blood. The CDR3 DNA reads TGTGCCAGTAGTACGGATACAGGGGAGCAGTACTTC. This codes for CASSTDTGEQYF.